One sample yielded the 14 T cell receptor beta chains listed below, sequenced in a study of T cell responses to AZD1222 COVID-19 vaccine. The repertoire was sequenced with immunoSEQ multiplex PCR; TCRdb's copy has only in-frame clones and lacks some. The data show 90,000 to 150,000 clones, roughly 91% seen once. The sample in question was peripheral blood, obtained 28 days after the second AZD1222 dose. The receptors shown here come from an adult who received the AZD1222 COVID-19 vaccine.

The V and J genes are TRBV4-3 and TRBJ2-7, with D possibly being TRBD1 (6 bases). This CDR3 is 12 amino acids long. Germline assignment: CDR1 LGHNA and CDR2 YSLEER. Trimming took off 4 bases at V and 6 bases at J, with 10 bases between the two ends. The CDR3 nucleotides are TGCGCCAGCAGCCGCCAGGACAGCGAGCAGTACTTC. It encodes CASSRQDSEQYF.

This clone was observed a few times. The chain couples TRBV6-4 to TRBJ2-1, with 11 positions matching TRBD2. The V and J ends lost 4 bases and 6 bases, in that order; junction bases with no gene match: 5. The CDR3 runs 15 residues. CDR1 and CDR2 from the germline V gene are MRHNA and SNTAGT. The DNA for the CDR3 is TGTGCCAGCAGTGTGACTAGCGGGACCGTCAATGAGCAGTTCTTC. It codes for CASSVTSGTVNEQFF.

The chain links TRBV9 to TRBJ2-7, with a tentative D call TRBD1 (5 bases). Germline loops: CDR1 SGDLS, CDR2 YYNGEE. CDR3 length equals 14 residues. With 4 bases removed from V and 6 bases from J, the gap between germline ends came to 17 bases. The CDR3 coding sequence is TGTGCCAGCAGCACCCGCGGCAGGGAAGGCGAGCAGTACTTC. Protein sequence: CASSTRGREGEQYF.

The V and J genes are TRBV6-5 and TRBJ2-1, with D uncertain. With 0 bases removed from V and 6 bases from J, the gap between germline ends came to 9 bases. Germline CDR1 MNHEY, CDR2 SVGAGI. CDR3 length equals 14 residues. CDR3 in DNA: TGTGCCAGCAGTTACTCGATTGGAAGCAATGAGCAGTTCTTC. It encodes CASSYSIGSNEQFF.

This chain connects TRBV2 to TRBJ2-2, with 8 bases that match TRBD2. Germline trimming cut 5 bases from V and 2 bases from J; bases unmatched to any gene: 7. Germline V CDR1 and CDR2: SNHLY, FYNNEI. CDR3 length: 16 residues. The CDR3 DNA sequence: TGTGCCAGCAGTCGGGAGGGACTCGGAAACACCGGGGAGCTGTTTTTT. Its translation: CASSREGLGNTGELFF.

The chain links TRBV18 to TRBJ2-1; 7 bases map to TRBD1. Trimming at V came to 2 bases and at J to 5 bases, leaving 3 bases not matched to a gene. Germline CDR1 KGHSH, CDR2 LQKENI. The CDR3 is 14 amino acids. The CDR3 reads CASSPDRVDNEQFF. The CDR3, as DNA: TGTGCCAGCTCACCAGACAGGGTAGACAATGAGCAGTTCTTC.

The genes are TRBV10-3 and TRBJ1-1; possibly TRBD1 for D (5 bases). The ends were cut back, 7 bases at V and 6 bases at J, with 15 bases in the middle. The CDR3 contains 13 residues. CDR1 ENHRY and CDR2 SYGVKD come from the germline V gene. The CDR3 here is CAINGDPGAEAFF. CDR3 DNA sequence: TGTGCCATCAATGGGGACCCGGGGGCTGAAGCTTTCTTT.

This rearrangement joins TRBV28 to TRBJ1-2; 8 bases fit TRBD1. Trimming took 9 bases from V and 7 from J; bases not matched to a gene: 10. The CDR3 sequence is 13 residues long. Germline CDR1 is MDHEN and CDR2 is SYDVKM. The CDR3 spells CASRIQGASGYTF. The CDR3 nucleotides read TGTGCCAGTCGGATCCAGGGGGCGTCTGGCTACACCTTC.

The chain links TRBV10-3 to TRBJ1-2; TRBD1 aligns across 7 bases. The CDR3 length is 15 residues. With V trimmed by 4 bases and J by 4 bases, 9 bases remained unmatched. CDR1 is ENHRY, CDR2 SYGVKD, per germline. CDR3 nucleotides: TGTGCCATCAGTGGAGAAGGGGGCTTTCCCTATGGCTACACCTTC. Translation: CAISGEGGFPYGYTF.

The gene calls are TRBV6-5 and TRBJ2-7; D is unclear. Germline V CDR1 and CDR2: MNHEY, SVGAGI. The CDR3 covers 12 residues. V was shortened by 7 bases and J by 5 bases, with 12 bases between the two germline ends. This CDR3 reads CASTNLGHEQYF. Written as DNA, the CDR3 is TGTGCCAGCACAAATCTGGGCCACGAGCAGTACTTC.

The V call is TRBV27, the J call TRBJ2-3; TRBD2 agrees at 7 bases. Germline CDR1 is MNHEY and CDR2 is SMNVEV (reference sequence). The CDR3 is 14 amino acids. V was clipped by 2 bases and J by 4 bases; unmatched bases: 3. CDR3 residues: CASSLTTSPDTQYF. In nucleotides, the CDR3 is TGTGCCAGCAGTTTAACGACTAGCCCAGATACGCAGTATTTT.

V gene TRBV3-1 (or the pseudogene TRBV3-2) combines with J gene TRBJ1-2, with D hard to call. V was shortened by 4 bases and J by 1 base, with 10 bases between the two germline ends. CDR1 is LGHDT and CDR2 is YNNKEL in the germline V gene (reference sequence). The CDR3 has 14 amino acids. CDR3 DNA: TGTGCCAGCAGCCGTCACGCAGATAACTATGGCTACACCTTC. This codes for CASSRHADNYGYTF.

This chain joins TRBV3-1 (or the pseudogene TRBV3-2) and TRBJ1-3; D gene uncertain. The CDR3 is 15 residues long. CDR1 and CDR2 (germline): LGHDT, YNNKEL (reference sequence). Between the trimmed V and J ends, which lost 2 bases and 0 bases, there was a span of 8 bases. The CDR3 region is CASSQRGSSGNTIYF. The DNA for the CDR3 is TGTGCCAGCAGCCAACGGGGATCCTCTGGAAACACCATATATTTT.

The rearrangement uses TRBV19 and TRBJ2-3, with 7 nucleotides matching TRBD2. Germline CDR1 and CDR2: LNHDA and SQIVND (reference sequence). The CDR3 totals 15 residues. Trimming removed 7 bases from V and 0 bases from J; junction bases left unmatched: 7. The CDR3 nucleotides read TGTGCCAGTACTATGGGACTAACTAGCACAGATACGCAGTATTTT. Its protein is CASTMGLTSTDTQYF.